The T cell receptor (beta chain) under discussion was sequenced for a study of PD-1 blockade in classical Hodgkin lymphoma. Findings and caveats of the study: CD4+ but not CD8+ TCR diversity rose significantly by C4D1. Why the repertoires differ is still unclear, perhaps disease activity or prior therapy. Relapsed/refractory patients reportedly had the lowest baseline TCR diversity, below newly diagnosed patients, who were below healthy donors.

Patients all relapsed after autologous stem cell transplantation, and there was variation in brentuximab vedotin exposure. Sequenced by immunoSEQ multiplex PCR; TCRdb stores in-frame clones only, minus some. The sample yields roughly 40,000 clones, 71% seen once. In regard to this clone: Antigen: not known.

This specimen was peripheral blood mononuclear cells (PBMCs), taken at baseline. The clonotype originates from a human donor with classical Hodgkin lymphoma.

This chain's CDR3 is CASSSGTGGYNEQFF. The CDR3 nucleotides are TGTGCCAGCAGTTCCGGTACCGGGGGGTACAATGAGCAGTTCTTC. V is TRBV6-1 and J is TRBJ2-1; 7 nucleotides agree with TRBD2. This CDR3 contains 15 residues. CDR1 is MNHNS, CDR2 SASEGT, per germline. V shed 5 bases and J 4 bases; nucleotides not matched to a gene: 8.